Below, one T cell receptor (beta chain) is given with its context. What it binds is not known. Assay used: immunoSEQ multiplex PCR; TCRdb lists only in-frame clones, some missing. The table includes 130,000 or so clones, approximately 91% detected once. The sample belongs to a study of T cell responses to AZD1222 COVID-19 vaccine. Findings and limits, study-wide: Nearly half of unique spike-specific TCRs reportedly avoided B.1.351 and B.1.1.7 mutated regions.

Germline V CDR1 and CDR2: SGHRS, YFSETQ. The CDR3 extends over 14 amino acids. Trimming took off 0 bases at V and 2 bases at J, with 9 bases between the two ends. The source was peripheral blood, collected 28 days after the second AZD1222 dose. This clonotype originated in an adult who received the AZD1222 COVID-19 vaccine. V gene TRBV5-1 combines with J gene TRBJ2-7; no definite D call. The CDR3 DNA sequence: TGCGCCAGCAGCTTGGCGGCGGAAGCCTACGAGCAGTACTTC. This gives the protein CASSLAAEAYEQYF.